Listed below are T cell receptor beta chains from one sample, sequenced in a study of type 1 and type 2 diabetes patients. TCRdb independently ran MiXCR on the multiplex PCR reads; one entry per CDR3 protein. The sample has about 290,000 distinct CDR3 sequences, 45% to 60% seen once. The source material was peripheral blood mononuclear cells (PBMCs). These receptors all stem from a young man with type 2 diabetes. Both conserved end residues are part of each CDR3. The order of the fields is D gene, J gene, clone size, CDR3 length, V gene, CDR3 DNA, CDR3 protein. D genes are given only for firm matches. The size field is filled for only some rows; it gives once, few, many or a size class.

D gene: -
J gene: TRBJ2-5
clone size: -
CDR3 length: 18
V gene: TRBV15
CDR3 DNA: TGTGCCACCAGCAGAGGGAGGTCCCTCGACCCGATCGAGGAGACCCAGTACTTC
CDR3 protein: CATSRGRSLDPIEETQYF

D gene: TRBD1
J gene: TRBJ2-5
clone size: many
CDR3 length: 18
V gene: TRBV15
CDR3 DNA: TGTGCCACCAGCAGCGCATGGAGGACAGGGTTGGGGCAAGAGACCCAGTACTTC
CDR3 protein: CATSSAWRTGLGQETQYF

D gene: -
J gene: TRBJ1-5
clone size: many
CDR3 length: 13
V gene: TRBV10-3
CDR3 DNA: TGTGCCATCAGTGACGTGGGAAATCAGCCCCAGCATTTT
CDR3 protein: CAISDVGNQPQHF

D gene: -
J gene: TRBJ2-2
clone size: few
CDR3 length: 13
V gene: TRBV7-2
CDR3 DNA: TGTGCCAGCAGCTCCGAGGCCACCGGGGAGCTGTTTTTT
CDR3 protein: CASSSEATGELFF

D gene: TRBD2
J gene: TRBJ2-7
clone size: -
CDR3 length: 17
V gene: TRBV7-3
CDR3 DNA: TGTGCCAGCAGCACCGGGACTAGCGGAGGGGGTTACTACGAGAAGTACTTC
CDR3 protein: CASSTGTSGGGYYEKYF

D gene: TRBD1
J gene: TRBJ2-5
clone size: -
CDR3 length: 14
V gene: TRBV27
CDR3 DNA: TGTGCCAGCAGTCGGACAGGGGAATTAGAGACCCAGTACTTC
CDR3 protein: CASSRTGELETQYF

D gene: -
J gene: TRBJ2-3
clone size: few
CDR3 length: 17
V gene: TRBV30
CDR3 DNA: TGTGCCTGGAGTGTGCGGGCTGGCGGGACTAGCACAGATACGCAGTATTTT
CDR3 protein: CAWSVRAGGTSTDTQYF

D gene: TRBD2
J gene: TRBJ2-7
clone size: -
CDR3 length: 15
V gene: TRBV10-3
CDR3 DNA: TGTGGCATCAGTTTTTCTGCGGGAGGTTCCTACGAGCAGTACTTC
CDR3 protein: CGISFSAGGSYEQYF

D gene: -
J gene: TRBJ2-7
clone size: -
CDR3 length: 12
V gene: TRBV2
CDR3 DNA: TGTGCCAGCATTGACAGCTTCGATGAGCAGTACTTC
CDR3 protein: CASIDSFDEQYF

D gene: -
J gene: TRBJ1-2
clone size: -
CDR3 length: 13
V gene: TRBV9
CDR3 DNA: TGTGCCAGCAGCCCTAGGGGGTTAGGGGGCTACACCTTC
CDR3 protein: CASSPRGLGGYTF

D gene: -
J gene: TRBJ1-1
clone size: -
CDR3 length: 15
V gene: TRBV27
CDR3 DNA: TGTGCCAGCAGTTTCAAGTTCGGGGGATACACTGAAGCTTTCTTT
CDR3 protein: CASSFKFGGYTEAFF

D gene: -
J gene: TRBJ2-7
clone size: few
CDR3 length: 13
V gene: TRBV12-3/TRBV12-4
CDR3 DNA: TGTGCCAGCAGTTTATTCGGGCAGACCGAGCAGTACTTC
CDR3 protein: CASSLFGQTEQYF

D gene: -
J gene: TRBJ2-7
clone size: -
CDR3 length: 13
V gene: TRBV29-1
CDR3 DNA: TGCAGCGTTCTTAGTGTCGACAACTACGAGCAGTACTTC
CDR3 protein: CSVLSVDNYEQYF

D gene: -
J gene: TRBJ1-2
clone size: few
CDR3 length: 13
V gene: TRBV13
CDR3 DNA: TGTGCCAGCAGCACAGCAGGGTTGGATGGCTACACCTTC
CDR3 protein: CASSTAGLDGYTF

D gene: -
J gene: TRBJ1-1
clone size: -
CDR3 length: 10
V gene: TRBV20-1
CDR3 DNA: TGCAGTGCTAGATGGACTGAAGCTTTCTTT
CDR3 protein: CSARWTEAFF